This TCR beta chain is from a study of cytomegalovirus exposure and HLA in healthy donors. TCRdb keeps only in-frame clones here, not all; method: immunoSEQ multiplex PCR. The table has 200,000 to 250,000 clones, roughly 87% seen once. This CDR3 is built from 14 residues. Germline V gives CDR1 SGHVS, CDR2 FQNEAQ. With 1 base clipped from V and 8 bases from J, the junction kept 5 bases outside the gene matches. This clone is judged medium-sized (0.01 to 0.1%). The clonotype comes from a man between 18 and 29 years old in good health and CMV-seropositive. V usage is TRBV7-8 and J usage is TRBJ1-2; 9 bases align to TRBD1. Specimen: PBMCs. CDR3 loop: CASSLDRGHGGYTF. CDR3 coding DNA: TGTGCCAGCAGCTTAGACAGGGGGCATGGGGGCTACACCTTC.